A selection of T cell receptor beta chains follows, all from one sample in a study of T-cell memory formation after mild COVID-19. TCRdb recomputed calls from the 5' RACE reads with MiXCR, one row per CDR3 protein. The data hold about 300,000 distinct CDR3 sequences, with roughly 19% observed a single time. Sample: PBMCs or a T cell subset sorted from them (not recorded which). These receptor sequences come from a man between 18 and 35 years old who had mild COVID-19 (a few samples of this study predate the infection). Cell type and time point are not known. The CDR3 runs from the conserved cysteine through the conserved F or W. Each record gives: D gene, V gene, J gene, CDR3 protein. D genes are given only for firm matches.

D: -; V: TRBV4-2; J: TRBJ2-5; CDR3: CASSQGGLEAETQYF
D: -; V: TRBV5-1; J: TRBJ1-1; CDR3: CASSTNGGGTEAFF
D: -; V: TRBV6-1; J: TRBJ2-7; CDR3: CASRGVYEQYF
D: TRBD2; V: TRBV5-1; J: TRBJ2-5; CDR3: CASSLGASGSQETQYF
D: -; V: TRBV27; J: TRBJ1-1; CDR3: CASISGGGYTEAFF
D: -; V: TRBV2; J: TRBJ2-1; CDR3: CASSDLPGRNEQFF
D: -; V: TRBV9; J: TRBJ1-1; CDR3: CASSAGGGITEAFF
D: TRBD1; V: TRBV7-2; J: TRBJ2-1; CDR3: CASSLGTGPERRFF
D: -; V: TRBV23-1; J: TRBJ1-5; CDR3: CASSQGHPRGNQPQHF
D: -; V: TRBV7-9; J: TRBJ1-1; CDR3: CASSLQGLNTEAFF
D: -; V: TRBV12-3/TRBV12-4; J: TRBJ2-7; CDR3: CASTRGGTEQYF
D: TRBD2; V: TRBV6-6; J: TRBJ2-5; CDR3: CASCASGGQETQYF
D: TRBD1; V: TRBV7-2; J: TRBJ2-7; CDR3: CASSLFETGGYEQYF
D: -; V: TRBV7-9; J: TRBJ1-5; CDR3: CASSRSPDPGQPQHF
D: -; V: TRBV7-2; J: TRBJ1-2; CDR3: CASSLASNQGYYGYTF
D: -; V: TRBV27; J: TRBJ2-7; CDR3: CASSFRGRYYEQYF
D: TRBD1; V: TRBV6-2/TRBV6-3; J: TRBJ2-1; CDR3: CASRRAGGNEQFF
D: -; V: TRBV20-1; J: TRBJ1-1; CDR3: CSASGPGGGDTEAFF
D: TRBD2; V: TRBV4-3; J: TRBJ2-3; CDR3: CASSQVWSSGGSSTDTQYF
D: -; V: TRBV6-2/TRBV6-3; J: TRBJ2-1; CDR3: CASSYFSYNEQFF